The 7 T cell receptor beta chains given below trace back to one sample, sequenced in a study of response to subunit inactivated influenza vaccine. Using its own MiXCR run on the RT-PCR reads, TCRdb lists one record per CDR3 protein. The table includes about 780,000 distinct CDR3 sequences, approximately 17% detected once. The specimen comprised PBMCs from blood, sampled more than 4 days after vaccination. These receptor sequences come from a man aged 50 to 59 who received an inactivated influenza vaccine.

This clonotype was observed many times. The chain recombines TRBV4-2 with TRBJ2-5, with 8 bases aligning to TRBD1. J lost 5 bases, V lost 4 bases, and 6 bases had no gene match. The CDR3 consists of 14 residues. Germline-derived CDR1 and CDR2 are LGHNA and YNFKEQ. The CDR3 nucleotides read TGTGCCAGCAGCCCCCTAGGACAGGGCGAGACCCAGTACTTC. It codes for CASSPLGQGETQYF.

This clonotype was observed a handful of times. The chain links TRBV24-1 to TRBJ2-1; the match to TRBD2 covers 13 bases. The CDR3 contains 20 residues. CDR1 and CDR2 (germline): KGHDR, SFDVKD. Trimming removed 5 bases from V and 4 bases from J; junction bases left unmatched: 16. The DNA for the CDR3 is TGTGCCACCAGTGCCGAGGGACTAGCGGGACACCCTAGTGTGTACAATGAGCAGTTCTTC. Its translation is CATSAEGLAGHPSVYNEQFF.

The chain joins TRBV29-1 to TRBJ2-3, with 8 bases identical to TRBD2. Germline CDR1 is SQVTM and CDR2 is ANQGSEA. Germline trimming cut 7 bases from V and 3 bases from J; bases unmatched to any gene: 9. CDR3 length equals 14 residues. The CDR3 sequence is CSATHGGATDTQYF. The CDR3 DNA reads TGCAGCGCAACACACGGGGGGGCGACAGATACGCAGTATTTT.

Points on this clonotype: A junction end diverges from the germline sequence, so it may reflect a read error. The chain has TRBV14 and TRBJ2-5; either TRBD1 or TRBD2 may fit D (6 bases each). This CDR3 region has 13 residues. Germline CDR1 is SGHDN and CDR2 is FVKESK. DNA for the CDR3: TGTGCCAGCACCCAACGGGGGCCAGAGACCCAGTACTTC. This codes for CASTQRGPETQYF.

This clonotype was recorded at least ten times. The J gene is TRBJ2-7, the V gene TRBV6-5, with D perhaps assigned TRBD1 or TRBD2 (6 bases each). The germline V gene has CDR1 MNHEY and CDR2 SVGAGI. Trimming took off 2 bases at V and 2 bases at J, with 10 bases between the two ends. This CDR3 is built from 14 residues. The CDR3 loop is CASSYGGTTYEQYF. DNA of the CDR3: TGTGCCAGCAGTTACGGCGGGACAACCTACGAGCAGTACTTC.

The gene calls are TRBV16 and TRBJ2-1; 11 bases map to TRBD2. This CDR3 has 16 residues. V lost 8 bases, J lost 3 bases, and 9 bases stayed unmatched. CDR1 is KGHSY, CDR2 FQNENV, per germline. This CDR3 is CASAKSLAGGYNEQFF. CDR3 nucleotides: TGTGCCAGCGCAAAAAGCCTAGCGGGAGGCTACAATGAGCAGTTCTTC.

The genes are TRBV28 and TRBJ2-5; D is perhaps TRBD1 (6 bases). Trimming left V 3 bases short and J 0 bases short, with 14 bases between. Germline V gene lookup returns CDR1 MDHEN and CDR2 SYDVKM. This CDR3 is 16 amino acids long. The CDR3 loop is CASSLPRDRYQETQYF. The CDR3, as DNA: TGTGCCAGCAGTTTGCCTCGAGACAGGTACCAAGAGACCCAGTACTTC.